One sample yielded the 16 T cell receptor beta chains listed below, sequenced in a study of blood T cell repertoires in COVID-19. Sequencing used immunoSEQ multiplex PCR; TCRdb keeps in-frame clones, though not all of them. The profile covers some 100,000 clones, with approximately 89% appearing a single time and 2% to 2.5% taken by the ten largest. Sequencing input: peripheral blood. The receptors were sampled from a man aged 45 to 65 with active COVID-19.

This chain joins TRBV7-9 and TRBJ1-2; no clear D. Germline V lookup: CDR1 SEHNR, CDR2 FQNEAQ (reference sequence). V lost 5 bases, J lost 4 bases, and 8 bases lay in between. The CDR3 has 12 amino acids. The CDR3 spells CASSLGVYGYTF. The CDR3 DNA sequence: TGTGCCAGCAGCCTCGGGGTCTATGGCTACACCTTC. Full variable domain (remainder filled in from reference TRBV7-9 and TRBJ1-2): DTGVSQNPRHKITKRGQNVTFRCDPISEHNRLYWYRQTLGQGPEFLTYFQNEAQLEKSRLLSDRFSAERPKGSFSTLEIQRTEQGDSAMYLCASSLGVYGYTFGSGTRLTVV.

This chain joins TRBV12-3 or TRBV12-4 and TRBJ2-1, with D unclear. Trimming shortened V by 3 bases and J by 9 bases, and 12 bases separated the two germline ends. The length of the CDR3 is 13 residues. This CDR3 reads CASSFVGPPEQFF. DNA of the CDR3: TGTGCCAGCAGTTTTGTTGGGCCCCCTGAGCAGTTCTTC.

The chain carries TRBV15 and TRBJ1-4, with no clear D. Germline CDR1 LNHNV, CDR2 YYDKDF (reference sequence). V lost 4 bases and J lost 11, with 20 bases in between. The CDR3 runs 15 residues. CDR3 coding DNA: TGTGCCACCAGCAATGAGCGGAGAACCCCGACTAAACTGTTTTTT. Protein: CATSNERRTPTKLFF.

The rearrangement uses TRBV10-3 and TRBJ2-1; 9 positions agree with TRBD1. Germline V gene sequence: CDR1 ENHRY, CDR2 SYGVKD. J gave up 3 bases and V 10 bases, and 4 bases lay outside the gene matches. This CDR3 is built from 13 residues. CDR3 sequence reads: CANQGQGYNEQFF. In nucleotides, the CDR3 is TGTGCCAACCAGGGACAGGGCTACAATGAGCAGTTCTTC.

The DNA for the CDR3 is TGTGCCAGCAGCCAAGAATGGACTAGCGGGGGCGGGGATACGCAGTATTTT. Protein product: CASSQEWTSGGGDTQYF. The V gene is TRBV4-2, the J gene TRBJ2-3; 13 bases map to TRBD2. The V segment lost 0 bases and the J segment 6 bases; nucleotides outside the gene matches: 6. Germline V gene data show CDR1 as LGHNA and CDR2 as YNFKEQ. This CDR3 is built from 17 residues.

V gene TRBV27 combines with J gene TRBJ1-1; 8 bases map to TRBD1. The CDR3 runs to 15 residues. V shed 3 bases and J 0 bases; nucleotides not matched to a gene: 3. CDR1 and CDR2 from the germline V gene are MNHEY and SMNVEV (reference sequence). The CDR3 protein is CASSFQGAMNTEAFF. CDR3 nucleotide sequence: TGTGCCAGCAGTTTTCAGGGGGCAATGAACACTGAAGCTTTCTTT.

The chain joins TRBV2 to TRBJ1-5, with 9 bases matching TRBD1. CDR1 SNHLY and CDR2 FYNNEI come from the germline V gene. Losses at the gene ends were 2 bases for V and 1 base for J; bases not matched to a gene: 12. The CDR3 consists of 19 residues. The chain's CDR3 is CASSEIGMGQGKSNQPQHF. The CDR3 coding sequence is TGTGCCAGCAGTGAAATTGGGATGGGACAGGGAAAAAGCAATCAGCCCCAGCATTTT. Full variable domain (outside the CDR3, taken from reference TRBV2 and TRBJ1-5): EPEVTQTPSHQVTQMGQEVILRCVPISNHLYFYWYRQILGQKVEFLVSFYNNEISEKSEIFDDQFSVERPDGSNFTLKIRSTKLEDSAMYFCASSEIGMGQGKSNQPQHFGDGTRLSIL.

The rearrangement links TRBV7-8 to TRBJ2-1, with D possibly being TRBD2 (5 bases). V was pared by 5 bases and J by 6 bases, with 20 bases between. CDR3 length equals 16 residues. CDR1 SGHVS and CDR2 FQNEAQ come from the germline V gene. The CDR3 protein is CASSPGVGSPSNEQFF. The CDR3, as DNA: TGTGCCAGCAGCCCCGGGGTCGGGTCCCCCTCCAATGAGCAGTTCTTC.

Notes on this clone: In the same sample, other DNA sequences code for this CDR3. CDR3 nucleotide sequence: TGTGCTAGTGGTCCTGGCGGCACCGGGGAGCTGTTTTTT. This translates into CASGPGGTGELFF. The V gene is TRBV12-5, the J gene TRBJ2-2; no clear D gene. The V end lost 5 bases, the J end lost 4 bases, and 8 bases lay between the germline ends. Germline assignment: CDR1 LGHNT and CDR2 FRNRAP. The CDR3 totals 13 residues. The entire variable domain, with the rest obtained from reference TRBV12-5 and TRBJ2-2, is as follows: DARVTQTPRHKVTEMGQEVTMRCQPILGHNTVFWYRQTMMQGLELLAYFRNRAPLDDSGMPKDRFSAEMPDATLATLKIQPSEPRDSAVYFCASGPGGTGELFFGEGSRLTVL.

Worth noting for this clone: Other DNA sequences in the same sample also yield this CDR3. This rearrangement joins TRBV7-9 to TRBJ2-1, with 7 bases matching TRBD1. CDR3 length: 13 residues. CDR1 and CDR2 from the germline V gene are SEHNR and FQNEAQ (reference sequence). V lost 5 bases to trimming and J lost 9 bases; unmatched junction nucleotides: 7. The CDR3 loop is CASSLTGVGEQFF. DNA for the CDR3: TGTGCCAGCAGCCTTACAGGGGTGGGTGAGCAGTTCTTC.

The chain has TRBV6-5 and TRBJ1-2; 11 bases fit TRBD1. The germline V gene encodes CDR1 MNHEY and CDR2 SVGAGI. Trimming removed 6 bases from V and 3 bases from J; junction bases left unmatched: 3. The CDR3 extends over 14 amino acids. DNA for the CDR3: TGTGCCAGCAGCAGGACAGGGGGCTACTATGGCTACACCTTC. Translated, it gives CASSRTGGYYGYTF.

CDR3 DNA: TGTGCCAGCAGCATTATAGCGGCAACGGATACGCAGTATTTT. Protein: CASSIIAATDTQYF. The V gene is TRBV13, the J gene TRBJ2-3; tentative D call: TRBD2 (6 bases). The CDR3 is made up of 14 amino acids. V was cut by 5 bases and J by 6 bases, with 15 bases left in between. The germline CDR1 and CDR2 sequences are PRHDT and FYEKMQ (reference sequence).

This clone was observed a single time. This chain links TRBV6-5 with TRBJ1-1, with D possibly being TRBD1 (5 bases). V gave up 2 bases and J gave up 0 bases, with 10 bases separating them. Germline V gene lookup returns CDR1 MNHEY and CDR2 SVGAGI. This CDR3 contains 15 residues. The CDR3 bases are TGTGCCAGCAGTTACGGGGCAGGGCTGAACACTGAAGCTTTCTTT. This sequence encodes CASSYGAGLNTEAFF.

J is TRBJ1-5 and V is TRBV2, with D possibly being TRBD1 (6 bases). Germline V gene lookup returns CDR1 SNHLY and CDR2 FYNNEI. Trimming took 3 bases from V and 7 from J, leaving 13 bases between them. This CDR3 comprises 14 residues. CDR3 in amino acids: CASSDLRRGQPQHF. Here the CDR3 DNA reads TGTGCCAGCAGTGATTTACGAAGGGGGCAGCCCCAGCATTTT.

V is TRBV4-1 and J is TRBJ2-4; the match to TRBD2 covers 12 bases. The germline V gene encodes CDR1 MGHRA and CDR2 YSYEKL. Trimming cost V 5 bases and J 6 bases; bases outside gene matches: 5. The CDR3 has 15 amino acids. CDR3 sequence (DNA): TGCGCCAGCAGCACCTGGACTAGCGGGACAAACATTCAGTACTTC. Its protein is CASSTWTSGTNIQYF.

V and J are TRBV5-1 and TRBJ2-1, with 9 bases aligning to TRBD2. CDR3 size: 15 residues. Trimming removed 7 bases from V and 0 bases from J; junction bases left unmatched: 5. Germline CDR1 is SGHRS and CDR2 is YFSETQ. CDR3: CASCDSGSSYNEQFF. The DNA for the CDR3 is TGCGCCAGCTGTGATAGCGGGAGCTCCTACAATGAGCAGTTCTTC.